Below are 21 T cell receptor beta chains sequenced from a single sample in a study of blood T cell repertoires in COVID-19. TCRdb keeps only in-frame clones here, not all; method: immunoSEQ multiplex PCR. The sample lists almost 20,000 clones; more than 85% were seen once. Sequenced sample: peripheral blood. The origin of the receptors is a woman aged 45-60 years with active COVID-19.

The chain combines TRBV2 with TRBJ2-4, with 9 bases that match TRBD1. CDR1 and CDR2 (germline): SNHLY, FYNNEI. This CDR3 has 16 residues. V was pared by 8 bases and J by 0 bases, with 8 bases of the junction left unmatched. The CDR3 is CASFRDRVIAKNIQYF. DNA of the CDR3: TGTGCCAGCTTCCGGGACAGGGTGATAGCCAAAAACATTCAGTACTTC.

CDR3 in DNA: TGTGCCAGCAGTTTTGGGGGGACGGACGGGGAGCTGTTTTTT. Protein product: CASSFGGTDGELFF. This sequence joins TRBV6-2 or TRBV6-3 and TRBJ2-2; D might be TRBD2 (6 bases). Germline V gene data show CDR1 as MNHEY and CDR2 as SVGEGT. Trimming took off 4 bases at V and 7 bases at J, with 13 bases between the two ends. The CDR3 is 14 residues long.

The V and J genes are TRBV12-3 or TRBV12-4 and TRBJ1-2, with a tentative D call TRBD1 (6 bases). V was pared by 8 bases and J by 11 bases, with 18 bases between. There are 12 residues in the CDR3. The CDR3 protein is CASAVGGEGYTF. DNA of the CDR3: TGTGCCAGCGCGGTAGGGGGAGAAGGGTACACCTTC.

This CDR3 reads CASSPTGYPIQYF. The CDR3 region has the DNA TGTGCCAGCAGTCCGACAGGGTACCCCATTCAGTACTTC. The rearrangement links TRBV6-5 to TRBJ2-4, with TRBD1 matching 7 bases. J lost 9 bases, V lost 5 bases, and 7 bases had no gene match. This CDR3 has 13 residues. Germline V gene data show CDR1 as MNHEY and CDR2 as SVGAGI.

The chain uses TRBV6-5 and TRBJ1-5; 7 bases agree with TRBD1. Germline V gives CDR1 MNHEY, CDR2 SVGAGI. J gave up 2 bases and V 6 bases, and 4 bases lay outside the gene matches. The length of the CDR3 is 14 residues. CDR3 bases: TGTGCCAGCAGCCGACAGGGCGGCAATCAGCCCCAGCATTTT. Translated, it gives CASSRQGGNQPQHF.

The V call is TRBV2, the J call TRBJ1-2; 7 bases are a match to TRBD1. The CDR3 runs to 14 residues. V gave up 4 bases and J gave up 4 bases; unmatched junction bases: 6. Germline V gene sequence: CDR1 SNHLY, CDR2 FYNNEI. CDR3 sequence reads: CASSVTTGTYGYTF. CDR3 DNA: TGTGCCAGCAGTGTCACGACAGGGACCTATGGCTACACCTTC.

Here the CDR3 reads CASALGGDAGELFF. In DNA, the CDR3 is TGTGCCAGCGCCCTGGGAGGGGACGCCGGGGAGCTGTTTTTT. The chain uses TRBV9 and TRBJ2-2, with 7 bases fitting TRBD2. The CDR3 runs 14 residues. Germline V CDR1 and CDR2: SGDLS, YYNGEE. Losses at the gene ends were 7 bases for V and 6 bases for J; bases not matched to a gene: 9.

The chain carries TRBV15 and TRBJ2-1; TRBD2 aligns across 14 bases. The germline V gene has CDR1 LNHNV and CDR2 YYDKDF (reference sequence). This CDR3 is 18 amino acids long. V shed 1 base and J 6 bases; nucleotides not matched to a gene: 8. The CDR3 nucleotides read TGTGCCACCAGCAGAGGTTTTTCAGGACTAGCGGGAGGCAATGAGCAGTTCTTC. This gives the protein CATSRGFSGLAGGNEQFF.

The DNA of the CDR3 is TGTGCCAGCAGCAGACAGGGAAATCAGCCCCAGCATTTT. Its translation is CASSRQGNQPQHF. The rearrangement uses TRBV3-1 (or the pseudogene TRBV3-2) and TRBJ1-5; 7 positions match TRBD1. Germline-derived CDR1 and CDR2 are LGHDT and YNNKEL (reference sequence). J lost 4 bases, V lost 5 bases, and 2 bases had no gene match. The CDR3 sequence is 13 residues long.

The chain has TRBV11-2 and TRBJ2-1; TRBD2 matches at 14 bases. This CDR3 has 18 amino acids. Germline values: CDR1 SGHAT, CDR2 FQNNGV. V lost 5 bases and J lost 5; bases outside the gene matches: 11. CDR3: CASSPRLAGGPRNNEQFF. Here the CDR3 DNA reads TGTGCCAGCAGCCCCCGACTAGCGGGAGGGCCCAGGAACAATGAGCAGTTCTTC. Supplemented by reference TRBV11-2 and TRBJ2-1, the full variable domain reads EAGVAQSPRYKIIEKRQSVAFWCNPISGHATLYWYQQILGQGPKLLIQFQNNGVVDDSQLPKDRFSAERLKGVDSTLKIQPAKLEDSAVYLCASSPRLAGGPRNNEQFFGPGTRLTVL.

This clone was recorded only once. The genes are TRBV7-2 and TRBJ1-2, with 8 bases matching TRBD1. V was clipped by 5 bases and J by 6 bases; unmatched bases: 11. Germline values: CDR1 SGHTA, CDR2 FQGNSA. The CDR3 consists of 15 residues. CDR3: CASSPVDRARNGYTF. CDR3 nucleotides: TGTGCCAGCAGCCCAGTGGACAGGGCAAGGAATGGCTACACCTTC.

The V call is TRBV28, the J call TRBJ1-1; TRBD1 matches 7 bases. Germline V CDR1 and CDR2: MDHEN, SYDVKM. V dropped 6 bases and J dropped 5; count of bases not matched to a gene: 9. CDR3 length equals 14 residues. CDR3 DNA sequence: TGTGCCAGCAGACAAGCGACAGGGCCGACTGAAGCTTTCTTT. Protein product: CASRQATGPTEAFF. Based on the CDR3 plus reference TRBV28 and TRBJ1-1, the full variable domain is DVKVTQSSRYLVKRTGEKVFLECVQDMDHENMFWYRQDPGLGLRLIYFSYDVKMKEKGDIPEGYSVSREKKERFSLILESASTNQTSMYLCASRQATGPTEAFFGQGTRLTVV.

The rearrangement joins TRBV7-8 to TRBJ2-1; 7 bases are shared with TRBD2. V shed 5 bases and J 4 bases; nucleotides not matched to a gene: 2. CDR1 is SGHVS, CDR2 FQNEAQ, per germline. This CDR3 comprises 13 residues. CDR3: CASSLSGYNEQFF. In nucleotides, the CDR3 is TGTGCCAGCAGCCTTAGCGGGTACAATGAGCAGTTCTTC.

The chain joins TRBV2 to TRBJ1-2, with 10 bases that match TRBD1. The CDR3 has 14 amino acids. CDR1 and CDR2 (germline): SNHLY, FYNNEI. V gave up 7 bases and J gave up 6 bases; unmatched junction bases: 8. The CDR3 DNA sequence: TGTGCCAGCACCTCGGGACAGGGGTTAGATGGCTACACCTTC. It codes for CASTSGQGLDGYTF.

The V and J genes are TRBV15 and TRBJ2-1; D unclear. Germline loops: CDR1 LNHNV, CDR2 YYDKDF (reference sequence). This CDR3 has 14 amino acids. The germline V and J ends were trimmed by 0 bases and 3 bases, with 6 bases remaining between them. The CDR3 region is CATSRDTSYNEQFF. CDR3 nucleotides: TGTGCCACCAGCAGAGATACCAGCTACAATGAGCAGTTCTTC. Looking up the rest from reference TRBV15 and TRBJ2-1 gives the full variable domain: DAMVIQNPRYQVTQFGKPVTLSCSQTLNHNVMYWYQQKSSQAPKLLFHYYDKDFNNEADTPDNFQSRRPNTSFCFLDIRSPGLGDTAMYLCATSRDTSYNEQFFGPGTRLTVL.

J is TRBJ1-1 and V is TRBV2; D may be TRBD1 (5 bases). Germline CDR1 reads SNHLY; CDR2 reads FYNNEI. CDR3 size: 15 residues. Trimming left V 7 bases short and J 0 bases short, with 15 bases between. The CDR3 DNA sequence: TGTGCCAGCAACTTGTGGGGGGGTATGAACACTGAAGCTTTCTTT. It translates to CASNLWGGMNTEAFF.

This clone occurred a few times. This chain uses TRBV6-2 or TRBV6-3 with TRBJ2-7; 8 bases align to TRBD1. The CDR3 has 13 amino acids. Looked up from germline, CDR1 is MNHEY and CDR2 is SVGEGT. Trimming took 4 bases from V and 7 from J; bases not matched to a gene: 6. The CDR3 coding sequence is TGTGCCAGCAGTTGGCAGGGGGCTGAAGAGCAGTACTTC. Translated: CASSWQGAEEQYF.

The V gene is TRBV24-1, the J gene TRBJ1-2, with TRBD1 as a possible D gene (5 bases). V lost 4 bases and J 11 bases, leaving 16 bases between the germline ends. From germline, CDR1 is KGHDR and CDR2 SFDVKD. CDR3 length equals 13 residues. In DNA, the CDR3 is TGTGCCACCAGTGACCCCGTTGACAGCCGGTACACCTTC. Translated: CATSDPVDSRYTF.

The chain recombines TRBV4-1 with TRBJ1-5; no reliable D call. The germline V gene encodes CDR1 MGHRA and CDR2 YSYEKL. With 4 bases removed from V and 3 bases from J, the gap between germline ends came to 7 bases. The CDR3 loop spans 13 amino acids. The CDR3 sequence: CASSRTVNQPQHF. The CDR3 DNA reads TGCGCCAGCAGCCGCACAGTCAATCAGCCCCAGCATTTT.

The J gene is TRBJ2-3, the V gene TRBV20-1; D is possibly TRBD2 (5 bases). Deletions cut 0 bases from V and 8 bases from J, with 6 bases between. Looked up from germline, CDR1 is DFQATT and CDR2 is SNEGSKA (reference sequence). The CDR3 extends over 11 amino acids. This CDR3 is CSARDRGTQYF. The DNA of the CDR3 is TGCAGTGCTAGAGATCGGGGTACGCAGTATTTT.

J is TRBJ2-7 and V is TRBV5-6, with D unclear. Per the germline V gene, CDR1 is SGHDT and CDR2 is YYEEEE. This CDR3 has 12 residues. Trimming took 1 base from V and 10 from J, leaving 12 bases between them. The CDR3 DNA follows: TGTGCCAGCAGCTTGAGAACAGCAAGACAGTACTTC. Its protein product is CASSLRTARQYF.